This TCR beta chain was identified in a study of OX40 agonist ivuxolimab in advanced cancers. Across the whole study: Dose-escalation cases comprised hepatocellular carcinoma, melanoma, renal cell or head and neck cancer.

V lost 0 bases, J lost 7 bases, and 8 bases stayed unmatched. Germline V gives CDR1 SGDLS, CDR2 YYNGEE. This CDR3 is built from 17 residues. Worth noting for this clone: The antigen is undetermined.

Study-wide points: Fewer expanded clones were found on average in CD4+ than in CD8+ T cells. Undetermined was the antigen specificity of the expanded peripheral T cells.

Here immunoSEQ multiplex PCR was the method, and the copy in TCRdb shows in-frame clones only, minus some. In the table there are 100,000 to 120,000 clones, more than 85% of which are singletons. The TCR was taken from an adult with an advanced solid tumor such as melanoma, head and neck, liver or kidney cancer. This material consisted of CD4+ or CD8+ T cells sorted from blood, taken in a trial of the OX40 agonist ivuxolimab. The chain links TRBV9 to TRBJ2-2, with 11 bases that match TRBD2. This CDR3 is CASSVEVAGGLGGELFF. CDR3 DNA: TGTGCCAGCAGCGTAGAGGTAGCGGGAGGGCTCGGCGGGGAGCTGTTTTTT.